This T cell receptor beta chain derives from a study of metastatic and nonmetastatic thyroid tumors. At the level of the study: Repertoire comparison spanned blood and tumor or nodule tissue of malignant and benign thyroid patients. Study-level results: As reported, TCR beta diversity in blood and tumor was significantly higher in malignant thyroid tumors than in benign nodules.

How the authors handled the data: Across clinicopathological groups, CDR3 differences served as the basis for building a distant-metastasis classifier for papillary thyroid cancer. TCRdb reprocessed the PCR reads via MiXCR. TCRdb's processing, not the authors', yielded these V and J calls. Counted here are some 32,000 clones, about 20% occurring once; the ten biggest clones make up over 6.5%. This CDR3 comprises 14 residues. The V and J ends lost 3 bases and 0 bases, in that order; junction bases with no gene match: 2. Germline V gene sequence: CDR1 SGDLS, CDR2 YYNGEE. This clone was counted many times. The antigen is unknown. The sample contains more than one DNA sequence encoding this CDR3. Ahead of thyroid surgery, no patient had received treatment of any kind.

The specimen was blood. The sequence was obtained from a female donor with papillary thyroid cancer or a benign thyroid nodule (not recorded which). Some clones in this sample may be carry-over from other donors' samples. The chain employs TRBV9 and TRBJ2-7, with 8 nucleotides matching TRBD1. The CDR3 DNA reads TGTGCCAGCAGCGCCCAGGGGGCCTCCTACGAGCAGTACTTC. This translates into CASSAQGASYEQYF.